The next 22 T cell receptor beta chains were all read from a single sample in a study of CD8+CD57+ T cells in acquired aplastic anemia. The use of genomic DNA as template underpinned the TCR beta VDJ and CDR3 profiling. MiXCR was run by TCRdb on the reads, yielding one entry per CDR3 protein. The repertoire holds about 170,000 distinct CDR3 sequences, about 60% seen once, with less than 55% in the top ten. The sequenced sample was sorted CD4+, CD8+, or CD8+CD57+ T cells (not recorded which) from PBMCs. Receptors originate from a human donor in good health.

The genes are TRBV6-2 or TRBV6-3 and TRBJ2-1; D gene uncertain. Trimming shortened V by 5 bases and J by 7 bases, and 9 bases separated the two germline ends. In germline, CDR1 is MNHEY, CDR2 SVGEGT. The CDR3 consists of 12 residues. The CDR3 bases are TGTGCCAGCAGTGTAACGACGAATGAGCAGTTCTTC. Amino acids: CASSVTTNEQFF.

The chain recombines TRBV15 with TRBJ1-4; unclear D gene. Germline V gene data show CDR1 as LNHNV and CDR2 as YYDKDF (reference sequence). The CDR3 runs to 15 residues. The V end lost 0 bases, the J end lost 5 bases, and 10 bases lay between the germline ends. The CDR3 sequence: CATSRDLAANEKLFF. The CDR3 DNA follows: TGTGCCACCAGCAGAGATTTGGCAGCAAATGAAAAACTGTTTTTT.

There are many counts of this clonotype. A junction boundary mismatches the germline segment, possibly from a read error. The chain combines TRBV7-2 with TRBJ2-2, with D perhaps TRBD2 (7 bases). The CDR3 extends over 17 amino acids. In germline, CDR1 is SGHTA, CDR2 FQGNSA. CDR3 DNA sequence: TGTGCCAGCAGCTCCCTGGACGGGGGGCCGAAGACCGGGGAGCTGTTTTTT. The encoded protein is CASSSLDGGPKTGELFF.

In this sample, this clonotype turned up a few times. The chain is built from TRBV2 and TRBJ2-3; D is uncertain. This CDR3 is built from 15 residues. Trimming pared 3 bases from V and 2 bases from J, leaving 12 bases between. Per the germline V gene, CDR1 is SNHLY and CDR2 is FYNNEI. The CDR3 region has the DNA TGTGCCAGCAGTGATGGGCAGACCCACACAGATACGCAGTATTTT. It specifies CASSDGQTHTDTQYF.

V is TRBV7-9 and J is TRBJ1-1; D is uncertain. V lost 5 bases, J lost 5 bases, and 12 bases lay in between. Germline CDR1 reads SEHNR; CDR2 reads FQNEAQ (reference sequence). This CDR3 region has 13 residues. CDR3 bases: TGTGCCAGCAGCCCCTCGGGTGGGACTGAAGCTTTCTTT. Its translation is CASSPSGGTEAFF. Looking up the rest from reference TRBV7-9 and TRBJ1-1 gives the full variable domain: DTGVSQNPRHKITKRGQNVTFRCDPISEHNRLYWYRQTLGQGPEFLTYFQNEAQLEKSRLLSDRFSAERPKGSFSTLEIQRTEQGDSAMYLCASSPSGGTEAFFGQGTRLTVV.

The chain couples TRBV6-5 to TRBJ1-6, with D perhaps TRBD1 (6 bases). In germline, CDR1 is MNHEY, CDR2 SVGAGI. This CDR3 is 16 amino acids long. V shed 6 bases and J shed 9 bases, with 21 bases lying between them. The CDR3 spells CASSYASQGSSSPLHF. The CDR3 DNA reads as TGTGCCAGCAGCTACGCCTCGCAGGGGTCTAGTTCACCCCTCCACTTT.

V usage is TRBV5-5 and J usage is TRBJ1-2, with no clear D. CDR1 is SGHKS and CDR2 is YYEKEE in the germline V gene (reference sequence). The CDR3 is 14 residues long. V lost 0 bases and J lost 8, with 14 bases in between. In nucleotides, the CDR3 is TGTGCCAGCAGCTTGGCTCAACAGACCTTGGGCTACACCTTC. It translates to CASSLAQQTLGYTF. Full variable domain (rest looked up from reference TRBV5-5 and TRBJ1-2): DAGVTQSPTHLIKTRGQQVTLRCSPISGHKSVSWYQQVLGQGPQFIFQYYEKEERGRGNFPDRFSARQFPNYSSELNVNALLLGDSALYLCASSLAQQTLGYTFGSGTRLTVV.

There are many counts of this clonotype. V is TRBV6-5 and J is TRBJ2-7; no firm D call. The CDR3 extends over 13 amino acids. The germline CDR1 and CDR2 sequences are MNHEY and SVGAGI. V shed 6 bases and J shed 6 bases, with 15 bases lying between them. The CDR3 nucleotides are TGTGCCAGCAGCCGTACCCAGTTGAGCGAGCAGTACTTC. It codes for CASSRTQLSEQYF.

The V call is TRBV20-1, the J call TRBJ2-1; D call uncertain. Deletions cut 4 bases from V and 3 bases from J, with 13 bases between. The CDR3 covers 14 residues. CDR1 and CDR2 from the germline V gene are DFQATT and SNEGSKA (reference sequence). The CDR3 DNA reads TGCAGTGCTAACCCCCCTGGCGGCTACAATGAGCAGTTCTTC. It specifies CSANPPGGYNEQFF.

A word on this clonotype: At one boundary the junction diverges from the germline segment, which might be a read error. This chain links TRBV5-1 with TRBJ2-3; D not resolved. The germline gives CDR1 SGHRS, CDR2 YFSETQ. The CDR3 has 14 amino acids. CDR3 sequence (DNA): TGTCCTGGGCCTCAGGCTGTGAGCACAGATACGCAGTATTTT. As protein: CPGPQAVSTDTQYF.

The V gene is TRBV7-9, the J gene TRBJ2-5; TRBD1 or TRBD2 may be the D gene (5 bases each). The CDR3 sequence is 15 residues long. Trimming pared 4 bases from V and 2 bases from J, leaving 14 bases between. Per the germline V gene, CDR1 is SEHNR and CDR2 is FQNEAQ (reference sequence). The CDR3 DNA is TGTGCCAGCAGCTCCTACCGGGGCACGCAAGAGACCCAGTACTTC. Its protein is CASSSYRGTQETQYF.

The table lists this clonotype with many counts. This chain connects TRBV7-8 to TRBJ1-3; unclear D gene. Germline lookup yields CDR1 SGHVS and CDR2 FQNEAQ. Between the trimmed V and J ends, which lost 5 bases and 0 bases, there was a span of 11 bases. The CDR3 runs to 15 residues. The CDR3 loop is CASSLGRSSGNTIYF. The CDR3, as DNA: TGTGCCAGCAGCCTAGGGAGGAGCTCTGGAAACACCATATATTTT.

The rearrangement joins TRBV24-1 to TRBJ2-7, with 7 bases aligning to TRBD1. The V segment lost 4 bases and the J segment 2 bases; nucleotides outside the gene matches: 7. In germline, CDR1 is KGHDR, CDR2 SFDVKD. This CDR3 spans 15 amino acids. In DNA form, the CDR3 reads TGTGCCACCAGTGACGGGACAGTAAGCCCCTACGAGCAGTACTTC. Amino acid sequence: CATSDGTVSPYEQYF.

V and J are TRBV7-9 and TRBJ2-5; the D call may be TRBD1 or TRBD2 (6 bases each). Trimming took 5 bases from V and 5 from J, leaving 21 bases between them. Germline V gives CDR1 SEHNR, CDR2 FQNEAQ (reference sequence). The CDR3 consists of 16 residues. The CDR3 protein is CASSPMGGQGPETQYF. The CDR3 DNA is TGTGCCAGCAGCCCCATGGGGGGCCAGGGACCGGAGACCCAGTACTTC.

This clonotype is a singleton in its sample. This chain joins TRBV2 and TRBJ2-7; 9 bases are shared with TRBD1. The CDR3 covers 13 residues. V lost 10 bases, J lost 6 bases, and 10 bases stayed unmatched. The germline gives CDR1 SNHLY, CDR2 FYNNEI. The CDR3 region has the DNA TGTGCCACCAGCCCCGGGACAGGGCCCGAGCAGTACTTC. As protein: CATSPGTGPEQYF.

The chain combines TRBV2 with TRBJ2-7; D possibly matches TRBD1 or TRBD2 (5 bases each). The CDR3 loop spans 14 amino acids. V was trimmed by 8 bases and J by 5 bases, leaving 19 bases between them. CDR1 and CDR2 from the germline V gene are SNHLY and FYNNEI. In DNA, the CDR3 is TGTGCCAGCGGGGCCCAACGGGGCTACAACGAGCAGTACTTC. This sequence encodes CASGAQRGYNEQYF.

This clonotype has more than one count but fewer than ten. For the CDR3, the DNA is TGTGCCAGCAGCGACACAGGGAGTTCAGGCAAAAACATTCAGTACTTC. Translating it yields CASSDTGSSGKNIQYF. The rearrangement uses TRBV4-2 and TRBJ2-4; possibly TRBD1 for D (6 bases). V was clipped by 5 bases and J by 3 bases, with 17 bases between them. The CDR3 has 16 residues. Germline assignment: CDR1 LGHNA and CDR2 YNFKEQ.

The chain recombines TRBV20-1 with TRBJ2-3; D call uncertain. Germline V gene sequence: CDR1 DFQATT, CDR2 SNEGSKA (reference sequence). Trimming took off 6 bases at V and 0 bases at J, with 7 bases between the two ends. CDR3 length: 12 residues. CDR3 loop: CSADGSTDTQYF. CDR3 DNA: TGCAGTGCAGATGGGAGCACAGATACGCAGTATTTT.

In regard to this clonotype: With a much larger clone just one base away, this may be a read error. The gene calls are TRBV2 and TRBJ2-1; D not resolved. The CDR3 extends over 14 amino acids. The V gene's germline CDR1 is SNHLY and CDR2 FYNNEI. Trimming removed 6 bases from V and 1 base from J, with 10 bases in between. The CDR3 protein is CASSSELSYNEQFF. CDR3 DNA sequence: TGTGCCAGCAGCTCTGAATTGTCCTACAATGAGCAGTTCTTC. The variable domain in full, completed from reference TRBV2 and TRBJ2-1, reads EPEVTQTPSHQVTQMGQEVILRCVPISNHLYFYWYRQILGQKVEFLVSFYNNEISEKSEIFDDQFSVERPDGSNFTLKIRSTKLEDSAMYFCASSSELSYNEQFFGPGTRLTVL.

On this clonotype: At one boundary the junction diverges from the germline segment, which might be a read error. V usage is TRBV7-7 and J usage is TRBJ1-4, with TRBD1 identical over 9 bases. In germline, CDR1 is SSHAT, CDR2 FNYEAQ (reference sequence). The CDR3 is 16 amino acids. The CDR3 loop reads CASSLGGTGSNEKLFF. In nucleotides, the CDR3 is TGTGCTAGCAGCTTAGGGGGGACAGGGTCTAATGAAAAACTGTTTTTT.

The chain carries TRBV10-3 and TRBJ2-6; the D gene could be TRBD1 or TRBD2 (7 bases each). Germline CDR1 and CDR2: ENHRY and SYGVKD. The CDR3 has 15 amino acids. V lost 9 bases and J lost 2, with 14 bases in between. The CDR3 protein is CAIFQGGTGANVLTF. The CDR3 region has the DNA TGTGCCATTTTCCAGGGGGGGACTGGGGCCAACGTCCTGACTTTC.

The genes are TRBV19 and TRBJ2-3; 8 bases fit TRBD2. CDR3 size: 17 residues. Germline CDR1 LNHDA, CDR2 SQIVND (reference sequence). V shed 3 bases and J 0 bases; nucleotides not matched to a gene: 8. The CDR3 DNA follows: TGTGCCAGTAGTATCCTAGCGGGTCTTACTAGCACAGATACGCAGTATTTT. Translation gives CASSILAGLTSTDTQYF.